This TCR beta chain appears in the sequencing data of a study of Graves' ophthalmopathy and Graves' hyperthyroidism. The CDR3 covers 18 residues. Germline V gives CDR1 MNHEY, CDR2 SVGEGT. V was clipped by 0 bases and J by 0 bases; unmatched bases: 3. Amplifying from RNA transcripts, the study obtained TCR beta CDR3 regions. The workflow started with a first-round RT-PCR run with HTBI primers and then moved on to a second-round multiplex PCR. Via MiXCR, TCRdb re-called the multiplex PCR reads, giving one row per CDR3 protein. The table includes a few hundred thousand distinct CDR3 sequences, 15% detected once. Hyperthyroidism was new, under 2 months, in patients aged 18 to 65. In this cohort, patients with other autoimmune diseases, uncontrolled infections, pregnancy or lactation were excluded. PBMCs stemmed from approximately 10 ml of fresh peripheral blood. This clonotype occurred many times.

This sequence was found in a woman aged 18-29 years with stable Graves' hyperthyroidism. Specimen: peripheral blood. The gene calls are TRBV6-2 or TRBV6-3 and TRBJ2-2; 11 bases match TRBD2. In nucleotides, the CDR3 is TGTGCCAGCAGTTACTCGCCTAGCGGGGGGACGAACACCGGGGAGCTGTTTTTT. Its translation is CASSYSPSGGTNTGELFF.